The 18 T cell receptor beta chains in this list originate from one sample, sequenced in a study of cytomegalovirus exposure and HLA in healthy donors. PCR amplification relied on 60 Vbeta primers (plus 13 Jbeta primers). TCRdb's copy holds only in-frame clones and misses some; the assay was immunoSEQ multiplex PCR. The data contain about 57,000 clones, roughly 80% of them singletons. Sequencing was done on a sample of PBMCs. The receptors were gathered from a man aged 25-40 years in good health and CMV-seronegative.

As DNA, the CDR3 is TGTGCCAGCAGCCCTCCGGGAGCGGGAGGGCCCGAATTGCAGTTCTTC. Translated: CASSPPGAGGPELQFF. The chain couples TRBV5-4 to TRBJ2-1; 10 bases match TRBD2. The CDR3 length is 16 residues. The J segment lost 12 bases and the V segment lost 4 bases, leaving 16 bases of the junction unmatched. The germline CDR1 and CDR2 sequences are SGHNT and YYREEE (reference sequence).

The V call is TRBV4-3, the J call TRBJ2-4; 10 bases agree with TRBD1. The V gene end was trimmed by 0 bases and the J gene end by 9 bases; junction bases not matched to a gene: 5. The CDR3 runs to 15 residues. The germline V gene encodes CDR1 LGHNA and CDR2 YSLEER. CDR3 nucleotides: TGCGCCAGCAGCCAAGACCGGGACAGGGGTCGCATTCAGTACTTC. This encodes CASSQDRDRGRIQYF.

This chain links TRBV9 with TRBJ1-1; 8 bases fit TRBD1. The CDR3 covers 14 residues. Germline CDR1 SGDLS, CDR2 YYNGEE. Trimming cost V 3 bases and J 5 bases; bases outside gene matches: 6. CDR3 residues: CASSAGQGRTEAFF. The CDR3 DNA follows: TGTGCCAGCAGCGCCGGACAGGGACGGACTGAAGCTTTCTTT.

This chain uses TRBV5-1 with TRBJ2-1, with 12 bases fitting TRBD2. Germline V gives CDR1 SGHRS, CDR2 YFSETQ. The junction had 7 bases not matched to a gene; V was cut back by 1 base and J by 5 bases. The CDR3 covers 17 residues. The CDR3 sequence is CASSLWGTSGGNNEQFF. CDR3 bases: TGCGCCAGCAGCTTGTGGGGTACTAGCGGGGGGAACAATGAGCAGTTCTTC.

The V and J genes are TRBV9 and TRBJ2-5, with a possible D match to TRBD2 (6 bases). The germline V gene encodes CDR1 SGDLS and CDR2 YYNGEE. V lost 0 bases and J lost 2, with 11 bases in between. This CDR3 contains 15 residues. CDR3 region: CASSVVGTEQETQYF. The DNA for the CDR3 is TGTGCCAGCAGCGTAGTCGGGACTGAACAAGAGACCCAGTACTTC. Full variable domain (missing parts from reference TRBV9 and TRBJ2-5): DSGVTQTPKHLITATGQRVTLRCSPRSGDLSVYWYQQSLDQGLQFLIQYYNGEERAKGNILERFSAQQFPDLHSELNLSSLELGDSALYFCASSVVGTEQETQYFGPGTRLLVL.

The chain employs TRBV7-2 and TRBJ2-7, with a tentative D call TRBD2 (5 bases). The CDR3 loop spans 14 amino acids. Looked up from germline, CDR1 is SGHTA and CDR2 is FQGNSA. Between the trimmed V and J ends, which lost 5 bases and 4 bases, there was a span of 15 bases. The CDR3 region is CASSVRERWYEQYF. CDR3 nucleotides: TGTGCCAGCAGCGTGAGGGAACGGTGGTACGAGCAGTACTTC. Together with reference TRBV7-2 and TRBJ2-7, the CDR3 gives the full variable domain: GAGVSQSPSNKVTEKGKDVELRCDPISGHTALYWYRQSLGQGLEFLIYFQGNSAPDKSGLPSDRFSAERTGGSVSTLTIQRTQQEDSAVYLCASSVRERWYEQYFGPGTRLTVT.

This CDR3 reads CASIRSGQGGAEAFF. CDR3 DNA sequence: TGTGCCAGTATCCGATCGGGACAGGGGGGGGCTGAAGCTTTCTTT. The chain combines TRBV19 with TRBJ1-1; TRBD1 agrees at 11 bases. The germline V gene has CDR1 LNHDA and CDR2 SQIVND (reference sequence). There are 15 residues in the CDR3. Trimming removed 7 bases from V and 6 bases from J; junction bases left unmatched: 10.

The rearrangement joins TRBV5-8 to TRBJ2-1; 9 bases match TRBD2. The CDR3 totals 17 residues. CDR1 and CDR2 from the germline V gene are SGHTS and YDEGEE. V shed 0 bases, J shed 1 base, and the junction held 5 bases outside the gene matches. This chain's CDR3 is CASSLAGLAGSYNEQFF. The CDR3 DNA is TGTGCCAGCAGCTTGGCCGGCCTAGCGGGGTCCTACAATGAGCAGTTCTTC.

CDR3 nucleotides: TGTGCCAGCAGTTTCACAGAAAGCTCCTACGAGCAGTACTTC. Translating it yields CASSFTESSYEQYF. The genes are TRBV2 and TRBJ2-7; D gene ambiguous. V was cut by 5 bases and J by 0 bases, with 11 bases left in between. CDR1 is SNHLY and CDR2 is FYNNEI in the germline V gene. This CDR3 has 14 amino acids. Complete variable domain (other parts from reference TRBV2 and TRBJ2-7): EPEVTQTPSHQVTQMGQEVILRCVPISNHLYFYWYRQILGQKVEFLVSFYNNEISEKSEIFDDQFSVERPDGSNFTLKIRSTKLEDSAMYFCASSFTESSYEQYFGPGTRLTVT.

The V and J genes are TRBV7-2 and TRBJ2-3; the D gene is possibly TRBD2 (6 bases). The germline V gene has CDR1 SGHTA and CDR2 FQGNSA. Trimming took 1 base from V and 4 from J, leaving 9 bases between them. The CDR3 contains 14 residues. CDR3 DNA sequence: TGTGCCAGCAGCTTAGGTAGCGGCGCAGATACGCAGTATTTT. This translates into CASSLGSGADTQYF. Supplemented by reference TRBV7-2 and TRBJ2-3, the full variable domain reads GAGVSQSPSNKVTEKGKDVELRCDPISGHTALYWYRQSLGQGLEFLIYFQGNSAPDKSGLPSDRFSAERTGGSVSTLTIQRTQQEDSAVYLCASSLGSGADTQYFGPGTRLTVL.

The chain combines TRBV7-2 with TRBJ1-5; 9 nucleotides line up with TRBD1. Germline loops: CDR1 SGHTA, CDR2 FQGNSA. V trimming: 5 bases; J trimming: 8 bases; junction bases outside the gene matches: 7. CDR3 length: 14 residues. The CDR3 spells CASSPGTGYEPQHF. CDR3 nucleotides: TGTGCCAGCAGCCCGGGGACAGGGTATGAGCCCCAGCATTTT.

The rearrangement uses TRBV6-4 and TRBJ2-2; 11 positions agree with TRBD2. V gave up 2 bases and J gave up 4 bases; unmatched junction bases: 0. CDR1 and CDR2 (germline): MRHNA, SNTAGT. The CDR3 totals 15 residues. CDR3 loop: CASSDTSGSTGELFF. Here the CDR3 DNA reads TGTGCCAGCAGTGACACTAGCGGGAGCACCGGGGAGCTGTTTTTT.

V usage is TRBV7-2 and J usage is TRBJ2-1, with 11 nucleotides matching TRBD2. The CDR3 is made up of 18 amino acids. The V segment lost 5 bases and the J segment 3 bases; nucleotides outside the gene matches: 12. Germline V CDR1 and CDR2: SGHTA, FQGNSA. CDR3 region: CASSRSGRAADFYNEQFF. The CDR3, as DNA: TGTGCCAGCAGCCGTAGCGGGAGGGCCGCTGATTTCTACAATGAGCAGTTCTTC. The whole variable domain, filled in from reference TRBV7-2 and TRBJ2-1, reads GAGVSQSPSNKVTEKGKDVELRCDPISGHTALYWYRQSLGQGLEFLIYFQGNSAPDKSGLPSDRFSAERTGGSVSTLTIQRTQQEDSAVYLCASSRSGRAADFYNEQFFGPGTRLTVL.

This rearrangement joins TRBV5-1 to TRBJ1-4; D uncertain. Germline CDR1 is SGHRS and CDR2 is YFSETQ. V was shortened by 2 bases and J by 8 bases, with 16 bases between the two germline ends. There are 15 residues in the CDR3. The CDR3 DNA is TGCGCCAGCAGCTTCCTTGGGAGCCTGGGGGAAAAACTGTTTTTT. It codes for CASSFLGSLGEKLFF.

CDR3 in DNA: TGTGCCAGCAGTTTAATTGGACAGGGGGCTTCCTACGAGCAGTACTTC. It specifies CASSLIGQGASYEQYF. J is TRBJ2-7 and V is TRBV27, with 11 bases identical to TRBD1. Trimming cost V 2 bases and J 1 base; bases outside gene matches: 4. The CDR3 has 16 amino acids. The germline CDR1 and CDR2 sequences are MNHEY and SMNVEV (reference sequence).

The chain combines TRBV7-6 with TRBJ2-5; D gene uncertain. Between the trimmed V and J ends, which lost 6 bases and 0 bases, there was a span of 5 bases. The CDR3 length is 12 residues. Germline CDR1 SGHVS, CDR2 FNYEAQ. This chain's CDR3 is CASSPYQETQYF. The CDR3 DNA is TGTGCCAGCAGTCCTTACCAAGAGACCCAGTACTTC.

This clone is a singleton in its sample. The chain couples TRBV12-5 to TRBJ2-7; 11 bases map to TRBD2. The CDR3 has 17 residues. Germline loops: CDR1 LGHNT, CDR2 FRNRAP. The trim removed 0 bases at V and 0 bases at J, leaving 4 bases unmatched. The CDR3 protein is CASGLVLAGATSYEQYF. CDR3 nucleotide sequence: TGTGCTAGTGGTTTGGTACTAGCGGGGGCGACCTCCTACGAGCAGTACTTC.

The chain combines TRBV5-4 with TRBJ2-1; the D gene is possibly TRBD2 (5 bases). In germline, CDR1 is SGHNT, CDR2 YYREEE (reference sequence). CDR3 size: 16 residues. V was trimmed by 3 bases and J by 4 bases, leaving 17 bases between them. CDR3 sequence: CASSSQGAATYNEQFF. CDR3 in DNA: TGTGCCAGCAGCTCTCAAGGAGCGGCCACTTACAATGAGCAGTTCTTC.